This TCR beta chain is from a study of CD8+CD57+ T cells in acquired aplastic anemia. CDR1 is SGHDT, CDR2 YYEEEE, per germline. V was clipped by 0 bases and J by 10 bases; unmatched bases: 3. The CDR3 has 13 residues. CD8+CD57+ cell expansion, shown by flow cytometry, had occurred in the patients selected for sequencing. Each of the patients presented with severe acquired aplastic anemia. The study profiled TCR beta VDJ and CDR3 using genomic DNA as template. MiXCR, run by TCRdb on the reads, gives a single entry per CDR3 protein. The repertoire holds roughly 260,000 distinct CDR3 sequences, with approximately 45% as singletons. General study findings and limits: A significant difference in CD8+ Simpson's diversity between patients and controls was not found. Found in both controls and patients were about 30 CD8+ CDR3 sequences.

About this clonotype: No antigen is known for it.

The sequence came from a human donor with aplastic anemia. The rearrangement joins TRBV5-6 to TRBJ2-1; 8 bases align to TRBD2. The sample comprised sorted CD4+, CD8+, or CD8+CD57+ T cells (not recorded which) from PBMCs. This chain's CDR3 is CASSLAPSGEQFF. CDR3 nucleotides: TGTGCCAGCAGCTTGGCGCCTAGCGGGGAGCAGTTCTTC.